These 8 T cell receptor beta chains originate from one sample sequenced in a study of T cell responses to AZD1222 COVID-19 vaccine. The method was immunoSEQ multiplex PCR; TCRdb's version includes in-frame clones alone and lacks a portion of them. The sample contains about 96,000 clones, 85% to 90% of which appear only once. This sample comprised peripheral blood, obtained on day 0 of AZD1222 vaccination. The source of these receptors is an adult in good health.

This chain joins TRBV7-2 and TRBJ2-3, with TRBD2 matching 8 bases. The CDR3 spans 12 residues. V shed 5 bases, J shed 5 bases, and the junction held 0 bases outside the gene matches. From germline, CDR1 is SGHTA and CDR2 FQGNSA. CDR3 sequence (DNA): TGTGCCAGCAGCGCGGGGGGAGATACGCAGTATTTT. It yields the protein CASSAGGDTQYF.

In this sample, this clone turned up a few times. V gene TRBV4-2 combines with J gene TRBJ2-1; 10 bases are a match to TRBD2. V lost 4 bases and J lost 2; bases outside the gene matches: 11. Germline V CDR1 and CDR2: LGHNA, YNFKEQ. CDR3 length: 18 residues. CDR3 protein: CASSPAVTSGFTYNEQFF. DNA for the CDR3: TGTGCCAGCAGCCCTGCGGTGACTAGCGGGTTTACCTACAATGAGCAGTTCTTC.

The CDR3 nucleotides read TGTGCCAGCAGCTTAGACAGGGTAGCAGATACGCAGTATTTT. Protein: CASSLDRVADTQYF. The chain has TRBV11-3 and TRBJ2-3; weak D call: TRBD1 (5 bases). The CDR3 totals 14 residues. CDR1 and CDR2 from the germline V gene are SGHNT and YENEEA. V was clipped by 0 bases and J by 4 bases, with 8 bases between them.

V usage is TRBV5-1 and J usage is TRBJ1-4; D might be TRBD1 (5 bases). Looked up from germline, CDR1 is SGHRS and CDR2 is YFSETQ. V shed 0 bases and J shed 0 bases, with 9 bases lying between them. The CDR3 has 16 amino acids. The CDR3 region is CASSLGGTSTNEKLFF. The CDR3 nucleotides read TGCGCCAGCAGCTTGGGAGGGACCTCAACTAATGAAAAACTGTTTTTT.

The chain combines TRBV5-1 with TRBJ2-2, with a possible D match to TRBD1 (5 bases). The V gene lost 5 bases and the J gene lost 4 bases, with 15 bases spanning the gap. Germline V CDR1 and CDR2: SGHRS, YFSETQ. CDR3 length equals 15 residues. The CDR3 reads CASSPGRAGTGELFF. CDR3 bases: TGCGCCAGCAGTCCCGGCAGGGCCGGCACCGGGGAGCTGTTTTTT.

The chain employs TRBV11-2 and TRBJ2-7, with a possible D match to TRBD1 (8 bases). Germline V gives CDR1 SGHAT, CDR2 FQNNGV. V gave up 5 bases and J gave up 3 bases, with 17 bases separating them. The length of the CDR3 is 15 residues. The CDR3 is CASSQGAAGIYEQYF. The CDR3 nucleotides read TGTGCCAGCAGCCAGGGGGCAGCGGGGATCTACGAGCAGTACTTC.

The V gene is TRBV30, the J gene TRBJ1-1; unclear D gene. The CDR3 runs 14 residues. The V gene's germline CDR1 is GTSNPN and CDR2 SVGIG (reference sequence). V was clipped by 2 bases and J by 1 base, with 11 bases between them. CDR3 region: CAWSFHSGNTEAFF. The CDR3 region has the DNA TGTGCCTGGAGTTTTCATAGCGGGAACACTGAAGCTTTCTTT.

This CDR3 is CASSFLRDSGEQFF. CDR3 sequence (DNA): TGTGCCAGCAGCTTCCTCCGGGACTCAGGTGAGCAGTTCTTC. The chain carries TRBV7-2 and TRBJ2-1, with D maybe TRBD2 (6 bases). V shed 3 bases and J shed 9 bases, with 15 bases lying between them. The CDR3 consists of 14 residues. Germline V gene sequence: CDR1 SGHTA, CDR2 FQGNSA. Full variable domain (rest looked up from reference TRBV7-2 and TRBJ2-1): GAGVSQSPSNKVTEKGKDVELRCDPISGHTALYWYRQSLGQGLEFLIYFQGNSAPDKSGLPSDRFSAERTGGSVSTLTIQRTQQEDSAVYLCASSFLRDSGEQFFGPGTRLTVL.